Following are 22 T cell receptor beta chains from one sample sequenced in a study of shared clonotypes between healthy human individuals. Assay: immunoSEQ multiplex PCR; the TCRdb copy retains only in-frame clones and omits some. The sample includes about 2 million clones, roughly 95% seen only once; the top ten take about 1.1%. Naive CD8 cells comprised CD45RO-negative, CCR7-positively selected cells, excluding terminally differentiated effector memory CD45RA+ cells. Sequenced input: naive CD8+ T cells sorted from blood. Receptors were obtained from a man in his late teens or twenties in good health.

This sequence joins TRBV14 and TRBJ1-2; perhaps TRBD1 as D (5 bases). This CDR3 region has 17 residues. Trimming took off 3 bases at V and 1 base at J, with 18 bases between the two ends. CDR1 and CDR2 (germline): SGHDN, FVKESK. DNA for the CDR3: TGTGCCAGCAGCCAGATGGGTGAGGGGAGAGATAACTATGGCTACACCTTC. Translated, it gives CASSQMGEGRDNYGYTF. The full variable domain, with the rest looked up from reference TRBV14 and TRBJ1-2, is EAGVTQFPSHSVIEKGQTVTLRCDPISGHDNLYWYRRVMGKEIKFLLHFVKESKQDESGMPNNRFLAERTGGTYSTLKVQPAELEDSGVYFCASSQMGEGRDNYGYTFGSGTRLTVV.

The chain has TRBV27 and TRBJ2-7; tentative D call: TRBD2 (7 bases). CDR3 length equals 15 residues. V shed 5 bases and J shed 4 bases, with 18 bases lying between them. Germline V gene sequence: CDR1 MNHEY, CDR2 SMNVEV (reference sequence). The CDR3 region has the DNA TGTGCCAGCAGTCCCCCTGGGGGGGGCAGATACGAGCAGTACTTC. It encodes CASSPPGGGRYEQYF.

The J gene is TRBJ1-2, the V gene TRBV11-2; tentatively, D is TRBD1 (6 bases). V shed 5 bases and J shed 0 bases, with 19 bases lying between them. The CDR3 totals 17 residues. The germline V gene has CDR1 SGHAT and CDR2 FQNNGV. The CDR3 loop is CASSTPDQGRANYGYTF. The CDR3 DNA follows: TGTGCCAGCAGCACCCCCGACCAGGGGCGAGCTAACTATGGCTACACCTTC.

This clone has just one count. The chain has TRBV27 and TRBJ1-2; D gene uncertain. The CDR3 covers 14 residues. The V gene's germline CDR1 is MNHEY and CDR2 SMNVEV (reference sequence). V was trimmed by 5 bases and J by 4 bases, leaving 14 bases between them. In DNA form, the CDR3 reads TGTGCCAGCAGTATCGACGGGGATACCTATGGCTACACCTTC. Its protein product is CASSIDGDTYGYTF.

This rearrangement joins TRBV27 to TRBJ1-4; perhaps TRBD1 as D (6 bases). The V gene's germline CDR1 is MNHEY and CDR2 SMNVEV (reference sequence). The ends were cut back, 5 bases at V and 0 bases at J, with 22 bases in the middle. The CDR3 is 19 amino acids. The CDR3 DNA reads as TGTGCCAGCAGTACTTCCAAAACCCGGACAGATGCAACTAATGAAAAACTGTTTTTT. Translation: CASSTSKTRTDATNEKLFF.

This clone appeared a single time. The chain links TRBV7-8 to TRBJ2-5; 15 nucleotides match TRBD2. Per the germline V gene, CDR1 is SGHVS and CDR2 is FQNEAQ. There are 17 residues in the CDR3. The V and J ends lost 4 bases and 6 bases, in that order; junction bases with no gene match: 9. The CDR3 DNA reads as TGTGCCAGCAGCTACGGACTAGCGGGGGGGCCTTGGCAGACCCAGTACTTC. The encoded protein is CASSYGLAGGPWQTQYF.

The V gene is TRBV4-3, the J gene TRBJ1-4; D is perhaps TRBD1 (6 bases). Germline V gene data show CDR1 as LGHNA and CDR2 as YSLEER. This CDR3 spans 17 amino acids. V gave up 2 bases and J gave up 0 bases, with 13 bases separating them. Here the CDR3 DNA reads TGCGCCAGCAGCCAAAGGCTGGAGGGGGCAACTAATGAAAAACTGTTTTTT. Translating it yields CASSQRLEGATNEKLFF.

The V and J genes are TRBV19 and TRBJ1-1, with TRBD1 matching 8 bases. This CDR3 is 15 amino acids long. V lost 5 bases, J lost 5 bases, and 10 bases stayed unmatched. The germline CDR1 and CDR2 sequences are LNHDA and SQIVND (reference sequence). CDR3 DNA: TGTGCCAGTAGTCCGGACAGGGTGGGTTGGACTGAAGCTTTCTTT. Translating it yields CASSPDRVGWTEAFF.

Concerning this clone itself: This specimen includes other DNA sequences encoding the same CDR3. The gene calls are TRBV9 and TRBJ2-7, with 10 bases lining up with TRBD1. V shed 3 bases and J 0 bases; nucleotides not matched to a gene: 3. CDR1 and CDR2 (germline): SGDLS, YYNGEE. The CDR3 sequence is 15 residues long. This CDR3 is CASSAGQGSSYEQYF. CDR3 coding DNA: TGTGCCAGCAGCGCGGGACAGGGGAGCTCCTACGAGCAGTACTTC. Complete variable domain (other parts from reference TRBV9 and TRBJ2-7): DSGVTQTPKHLITATGQRVTLRCSPRSGDLSVYWYQQSLDQGLQFLIQYYNGEERAKGNILERFSAQQFPDLHSELNLSSLELGDSALYFCASSAGQGSSYEQYFGPGTRLTVT.

In nucleotides, the CDR3 is TGTGCCAGCAGTTTGAGACAGAACTACGGCTCCTACGAGCAGTACTTC. Translation gives CASSLRQNYGSYEQYF. The chain has TRBV28 and TRBJ2-7; the D gene is possibly TRBD1 (5 bases). The V end lost 3 bases, the J end lost 0 bases, and 15 bases lay between the germline ends. The CDR3 contains 16 residues. The germline V gene encodes CDR1 MDHEN and CDR2 SYDVKM.

The V gene is TRBV6-1, the J gene TRBJ1-4; 7 bases line up with TRBD1. This CDR3 comprises 15 residues. In germline, CDR1 is MNHNS, CDR2 SASEGT. The trim removed 7 bases at V and 3 bases at J, leaving 8 bases unmatched. The CDR3 is CASKVRDRANEKLFF. As DNA, the CDR3 is TGTGCCAGCAAAGTCCGGGACAGAGCTAATGAAAAACTGTTTTTT.

The J gene is TRBJ1-5, the V gene TRBV12-2; the table names TRBD1, a call not compared with the DNA. TRBV12-2 is marked as a pseudogene. The CDR3 extends over 19 amino acids. CDR3 sequence: CASRQEQGARGYSNQPQHF. In DNA, the CDR3 is TGTGCAAGTCGCCAAGAACAGGGGGCAAGGGGTTATAGCAATCAGCCCCAGCATTTT.

This clone was detected only once. The rearrangement joins TRBV30 to TRBJ1-2, with 8 bases matching TRBD1. CDR1 is GTSNPN and CDR2 is SVGIG in the germline V gene (reference sequence). V gave up 5 bases and J gave up 4 bases; unmatched junction bases: 3. This CDR3 has 12 amino acids. CDR3 DNA sequence: TGTGCCTGGGACGGACAGGGCTATGGCTACACCTTC. It translates to CAWDGQGYGYTF.

The chain links TRBV5-6 to TRBJ2-1, with D tentatively TRBD1 or TRBD2 (5 bases each). CDR1 and CDR2 from the germline V gene are SGHDT and YYEEEE. This CDR3 comprises 13 residues. V lost 3 bases and J lost 6, with 10 bases in between. The CDR3 DNA follows: TGTGCCAGCAGCTGGGGGTCTCCCAATGAGCAGTTCTTC. Its protein is CASSWGSPNEQFF. Combining the CDR3 with reference TRBV5-6 and TRBJ2-1 gives the whole variable domain DAGVTQSPTHLIKTRGQQVTLRCSPKSGHDTVSWYQQALGQGPQFIFQYYEEEERQRGNFPDRFSGHQFPNYSSELNVNALLLGDSALYLCASSWGSPNEQFFGPGTRLTVL.

The chain joins TRBV27 to TRBJ2-7; TRBD1 matches at 10 bases. With V trimmed by 5 bases and J by 5 bases, 6 bases remained unmatched. Per the germline V gene, CDR1 is MNHEY and CDR2 is SMNVEV (reference sequence). CDR3 size: 14 residues. CDR3 DNA: TGTGCCAGCAGTATACGACAGGGGGCGAACGAGCAGTACTTC. Translated, it gives CASSIRQGANEQYF.

This rearrangement joins TRBV5-1 to TRBJ1-1; no clear D gene. V gave up 0 bases and J gave up 1 base, with 10 bases separating them. This CDR3 region has 15 residues. Germline V gene sequence: CDR1 SGHRS, CDR2 YFSETQ. CDR3 in amino acids: CASSLVQSENTEAFF. CDR3 nucleotide sequence: TGCGCCAGCAGCTTGGTTCAGTCAGAGAACACTGAAGCTTTCTTT.

V and J are TRBV2 and TRBJ1-6; weak D call: TRBD1 (6 bases). CDR3 length: 17 amino acids. Trimming removed 5 bases at V and 3 bases at J, with 17 bases between. Per germline, CDR1 SNHLY and CDR2 FYNNEI. The CDR3 nucleotides are TGTGCCAGCAGTTACACAGGGAAGGGGCTCTATAATTCACCCCTCCACTTT. It is translated as CASSYTGKGLYNSPLHF.

Concerning this clone itself: The same CDR3 is also encoded by other DNA sequences in this sample. The CDR3 nucleotides read TGCGCCAGCAGCCCGGACAGTTACGAGCAGTACTTC. Its protein product is CASSPDSYEQYF. The chain recombines TRBV5-1 with TRBJ2-7; D perhaps matches TRBD1 (6 bases). Germline V CDR1 and CDR2: SGHRS, YFSETQ. CDR3 length: 12 residues. V shed 4 bases and J shed 4 bases, with 9 bases lying between them.

The rearrangement links TRBV28 to TRBJ1-5; maybe TRBD1 (6 bases). Germline CDR1 and CDR2: MDHEN and SYDVKM. The CDR3 length is 14 residues. Trimming cost V 5 bases and J 7 bases, with 15 bases left between them. This chain's CDR3 is CASSIPTGGQPQHF. DNA for the CDR3: TGTGCCAGCAGTATCCCGACAGGAGGGCAGCCCCAGCATTTT.

Points on this clone: Distinct nucleotide sequences in the sample also encode this CDR3. The J gene is TRBJ1-2, the V gene TRBV30, with D perhaps TRBD1 (5 bases). The CDR3 is made up of 11 amino acids. CDR1 and CDR2 from the germline V gene are GTSNPN and SVGIG (reference sequence). Trimming removed 3 bases at V and 6 bases at J, with 8 bases between. The DNA of the CDR3 is TGTGCCTGGAGAAAAGGGGATGGCTACACCTTC. It yields the protein CAWRKGDGYTF.

The rearrangement links TRBV6-5 to TRBJ2-7; the D gene is possibly TRBD1 (6 bases). The CDR3 is made up of 13 amino acids. Trimming stripped 10 bases from V and 1 base from J, with 14 bases between. Germline V gives CDR1 MNHEY, CDR2 SVGAGI. The CDR3 is CATGSGDSYEQYF. The CDR3 DNA reads TGTGCCACCGGTTCAGGGGATTCCTACGAGCAGTACTTC.

The V gene is TRBV9, the J gene TRBJ2-2; D is ambiguous. The CDR3 loop spans 17 amino acids. V lost 0 bases to trimming and J lost 3 bases, with 15 bases between them. Germline loops: CDR1 SGDLS, CDR2 YYNGEE. In nucleotides, the CDR3 is TGTGCCAGCAGCGTAGACGCTCTAGACGCGTACACCGGGGAGCTGTTTTTT. Translated, it gives CASSVDALDAYTGELFF.